This T cell receptor (beta chain) originates from a study of beta chain features in type 1 diabetes. The authors reverse transcribed all of the isolated RNA, so sequencing captured expressed TCRB transcripts. Some clones are missing from TCRdb's copy, which holds only in-frame ones; the method was immunoSEQ multiplex PCR. The sample lists 300,000 to 350,000 clones, 7.5% to 9% occurring once. The CDR3 spans 14 residues. V shed 6 bases and J 9 bases; nucleotides not matched to a gene: 7. Germline CDR1 is SNHLY and CDR2 is FYNNEI. A heparinised blood draw that averaged roughly 110 mL was obtained once from each donor. Purity above 95% was achieved in all sorted populations.

Specimen: central memory CD4+ T cells from blood. The clonotype was recovered from a woman younger than 35 in good health. The V call is TRBV2, the J call TRBJ2-1; 11 nucleotides align to TRBD2. CDR3 residues: CASRGLAGSGEQFF. CDR3 nucleotides: TGTGCCAGCAGAGGACTAGCGGGCTCCGGTGAGCAGTTCTTC.